A single T cell receptor (beta chain) is shown here with its context. This specimen comes from a study of shared clonotypes between healthy human individuals. Each sorted subset replicate got 200 ng genomic DNA, tens of thousands of genomes. The table came from immunoSEQ multiplex PCR; TCRdb's copy has only in-frame clones and leaves some out. The sample lists fewer than 1 million clones, approximately 97% occurring once. Naive CD8 cells comprised CD45RO-negative, CCR7-positively selected cells, excluding terminally differentiated effector memory CD45RA+ cells. The CDR3 runs 17 residues. CDR1 is SGHDT and CDR2 is YYEEEE in the germline V gene. V lost 4 bases and J lost 6, with 25 bases in between.

Source material: naive CD8+ T cells sorted from blood. The clonotype was recovered from a man aged 25-45 years in good health. This sequence joins TRBV5-6 and TRBJ2-5; D remains unclear. The CDR3 DNA is TGTGCCAGCAGCCTCCTCCGGCGCCTACACGGTGAGAAGACCCAGTACTTC. It translates to CASSLLRRLHGEKTQYF.